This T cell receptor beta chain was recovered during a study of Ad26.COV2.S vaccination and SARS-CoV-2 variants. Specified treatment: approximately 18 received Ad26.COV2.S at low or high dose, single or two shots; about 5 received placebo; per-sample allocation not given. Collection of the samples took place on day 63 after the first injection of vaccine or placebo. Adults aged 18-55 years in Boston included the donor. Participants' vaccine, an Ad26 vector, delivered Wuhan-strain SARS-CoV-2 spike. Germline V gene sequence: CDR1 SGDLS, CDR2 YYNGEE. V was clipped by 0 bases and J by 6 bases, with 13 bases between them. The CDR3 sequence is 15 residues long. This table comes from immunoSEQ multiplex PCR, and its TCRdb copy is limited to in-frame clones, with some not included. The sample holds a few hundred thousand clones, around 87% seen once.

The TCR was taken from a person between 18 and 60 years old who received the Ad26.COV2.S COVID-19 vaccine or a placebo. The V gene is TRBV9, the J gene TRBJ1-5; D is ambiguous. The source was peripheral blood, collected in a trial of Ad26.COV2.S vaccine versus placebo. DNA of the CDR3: TGTGCCAGCAGCGTAGATGGGGTGGTAGGTCAGCCCCAGCATTTT. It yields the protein CASSVDGVVGQPQHF.